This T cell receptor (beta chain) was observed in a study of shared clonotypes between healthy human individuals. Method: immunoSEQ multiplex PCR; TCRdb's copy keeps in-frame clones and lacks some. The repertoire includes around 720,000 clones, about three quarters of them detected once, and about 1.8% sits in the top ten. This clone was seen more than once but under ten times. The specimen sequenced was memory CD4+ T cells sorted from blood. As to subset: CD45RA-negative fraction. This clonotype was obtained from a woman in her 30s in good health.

The CDR3 sequence is CASSLGLKNTEAFF. The DNA of the CDR3 is TGTGCCAGCAGCTTAGGCCTAAAGAACACTGAAGCTTTCTTT. The rearrangement joins TRBV13 to TRBJ1-1; the D is unclear. This CDR3 comprises 14 residues. V lost 0 bases and J 1 base, leaving 6 bases between the germline ends. The germline CDR1 and CDR2 sequences are PRHDT and FYEKMQ (reference sequence).